This TCR beta chain is from a study of beta chain features in type 1 diabetes. The whole isolated RNA underwent reverse transcription, so sequencing captured expressed TCRB transcripts. Sequencing used immunoSEQ multiplex PCR; TCRdb keeps in-frame clones, though not all of them. The repertoire includes hundreds of thousands of clones, about an eighth of them detected once, and less than 0.025% sits in the top ten. Findings and limits, study-wide: Moderate yet significant TCRB CDR3 shortening was seen in Type 1 diabetes patients in all four CD4+ subsets.

This clone was counted only a few times. The antigen remains undetermined. Germline V gene sequence: CDR1 LNHDA, CDR2 SQIVND (reference sequence). Trimming removed 4 bases from V and 11 bases from J, with 9 bases in between. This CDR3 comprises 12 residues. Each of the CD4+ naive, central memory, regulatory and stem cell-like memory populations was sorted via CD45RO/CCR7/CD25/CD127/CD95/CD27. The receptor was isolated from a man in his late teens or twenties with type 1 diabetes. Sequencing was performed on naive CD4+ T cells from blood. This chain uses TRBV19 with TRBJ1-6; D uncertain. The CDR3, as DNA: TGTGCCAGTAGTACCGCAGCGGCACCCCTCCACTTT. This gives the protein CASSTAAAPLHF.